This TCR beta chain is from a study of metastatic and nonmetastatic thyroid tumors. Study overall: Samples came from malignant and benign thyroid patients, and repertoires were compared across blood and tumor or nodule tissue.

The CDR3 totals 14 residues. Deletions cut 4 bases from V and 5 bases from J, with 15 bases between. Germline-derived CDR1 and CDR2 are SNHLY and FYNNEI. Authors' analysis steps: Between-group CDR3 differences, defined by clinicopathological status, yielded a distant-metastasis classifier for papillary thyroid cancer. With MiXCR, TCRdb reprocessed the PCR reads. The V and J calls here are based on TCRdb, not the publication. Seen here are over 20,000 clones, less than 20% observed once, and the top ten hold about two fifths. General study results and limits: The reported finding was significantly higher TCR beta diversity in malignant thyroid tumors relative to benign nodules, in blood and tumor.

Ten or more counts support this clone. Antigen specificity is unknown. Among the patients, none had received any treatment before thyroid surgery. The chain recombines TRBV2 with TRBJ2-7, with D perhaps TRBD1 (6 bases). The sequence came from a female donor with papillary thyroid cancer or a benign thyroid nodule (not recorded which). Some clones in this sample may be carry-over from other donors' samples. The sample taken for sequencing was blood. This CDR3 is CASSGGQGFHEQYF. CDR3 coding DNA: TGTGCCAGCAGTGGAGGTCAGGGGTTCCACGAGCAGTACTTC. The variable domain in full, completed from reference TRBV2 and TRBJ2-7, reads EPEVTQTPSHQVTQMGQEVILRCVPISNHLYFYWYRQILGQKVEFLVSFYNNEISEKSEIFDDQFSVERPDGSNFTLKIRSTKLEDSAMYFCASSGGQGFHEQYFGPGTRLTVT.